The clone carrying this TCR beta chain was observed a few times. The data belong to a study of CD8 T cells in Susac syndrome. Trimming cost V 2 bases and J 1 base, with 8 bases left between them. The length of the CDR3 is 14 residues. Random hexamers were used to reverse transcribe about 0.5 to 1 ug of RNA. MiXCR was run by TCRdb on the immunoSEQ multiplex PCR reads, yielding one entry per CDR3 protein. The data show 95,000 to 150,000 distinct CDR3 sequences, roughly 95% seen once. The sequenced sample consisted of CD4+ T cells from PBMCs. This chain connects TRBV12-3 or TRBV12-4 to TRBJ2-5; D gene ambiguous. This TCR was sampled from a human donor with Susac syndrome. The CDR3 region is CASSLRRIQETQYF. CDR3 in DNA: TGTGCCAGCAGTTTAAGGCGGATCCAAGAGACCCAGTACTTC.